Included here is one T cell receptor (beta chain) sequence, with context. This clonotype was seen ten or more times. Its antigen is still unknown. Qualities for individual bases were not recorded, and no much larger clone is one base off. This entry is derived from a study of identical twins (dated by TCRdb to 2016 to 2018). Background on the whole study: The study deep-sequenced TCR alpha and beta repertoires from monozygotic twins, unrelated adults of various ages and cord blood to test whether fetal clonotypes persist. Replicate twin experiments were performed at different times using different library preparation protocols to rule out contamination. What the authors observed across the whole study: Invariant T cells such as MAIT and iNKT could partly confound zero-insertion analyses, though diverse VJ usage argued against this for most clonotypes. Compared with coincidental sharing between unrelated individuals, out-of-frame TCR alpha sequences shared between twins showed an excess of sequences with low generation probability. Conclusions relied on cross-sectional statistical analysis, since the same donors could not be followed over many years. A weaker excess of twin sharing was found in beta out-of-frame sequences because the signal-to-noise ratio was lowered by fewer shared sequences. Abundant cord blood beta clonotypes carried fewer insertions; young adult naive repertoires showed a weaker similar trend, while memory repertoires showed none. Out-of-frame TCR alpha sharing in monozygotic twins was systematically underestimated by recombination models, whereas sharing between unrelated individuals was in agreement with the recombination models.

To prepare the library, 5' RACE was applied. For sequencing, an Illumina HiSeq 2000 was employed. Template switching added a universal primer binding site, and the final cDNA carried a unique molecular identifier that allowed TCR cDNA molecules to be counted accurately. Specific primers in the conserved constant-segment region were used to synthesize first-strand cDNA for the TCR alpha and beta chains. Each cDNA library was double barcoded, with a SMART-Mk sample barcode plus Illumina barcodes, to control for contamination. TruSeq adapter sequences, together with Illumina sample barcodes, were added in two successive PCR steps. Sequencing of the TCR alpha and beta cDNA libraries was done on the Illumina HiSeq platform using custom primers. The study's own analysis went as follows. MiGEC was used to process raw reads and extract unique molecular identifiers, and MiXCR was used to find CDR3 positions. Recombination models were inferred per individual with the repgenHMM and IGoR tools using an EM algorithm. The tcR package in R was used for shared clonotype analysis, with sharing normalized by the product of cloneset sizes. Out-of-frame nonproductive sequences were analyzed to study raw recombination free of thymic and clonal selection effects. The raw public data were reprocessed by TCRdb itself: fastp quality trimming at Q25, MiXCR clonotype calling, in-frame beta chains only. All rows with the same CDR3 protein become a single entry with the most common DNA and genes. The V and J calls were determined by TCRdb, not by the authors. This sample has fewer than 350,000 distinct CDR3 sequences in its table, and under 9% of those were observed once. The ten biggest clones cover over 2% of the sample.

V is cut back by 2 bases and J by 5 bases, with 6 bases in the junction unmatched. CDR1 and CDR2 were assigned from the germline V gene as KGHDR and SFDVKD. The CDR3 spans 16 residues, from the cysteine through the phenylalanine. Here the CDR3 DNA is all that survives: 48 bases in frame from base 1. Every donor was a healthy Caucasian. Three pairs of female monozygotic twins, all aged roughly 18 to 29 years, were included in the twin cohort. Miltenyi CD45RO+ enrichment and human naive T-cell isolation kits were used to isolate memory (CD45RO+) and naive T cells from PBMC. The sample was also reused in another study, on yellow fever vaccine responses in identical twins. The second study's authors report: According to the authors, in identical twins the way T cells responded to vaccination appeared partly convergent and partly personalized. In the study, vaccine-responding T cell clones were precisely tracked in identical twins.

Material for sequencing was memory (CD45RO+) T cells sorted from blood. What the cell subset or site label conveys for this sample: CD45RO+ enriched T cells. This sequence was found in a woman aged 18-29 years in good health. The chain links TRBV24-1 with TRBJ2-1; TRBD1 matches 9 bases in the middle. The sequenced DNA is TGTGCCACCAGTGATTCGGGACAGGGACGTGACAATGAGCAGTTCTTC. This gives the protein CATSDSGQGRDNEQFF.